This TCR beta chain was documented in a study of blood T cell repertoires in COVID-19. In the authors' methods: Reference gene primers were amplified, and this amplification served to estimate nucleated cell counts. Sequenced by immunoSEQ multiplex PCR; TCRdb stores in-frame clones only, minus some. V, J and clone size reflect that table, while D and trimming were determined from the DNA. The repertoire holds about 100,000 clones, with around 85% as singletons. This clone turned up a few times. Germline V gene lookup returns CDR1 LGHDT and CDR2 YNNKEL (reference sequence). V lost 0 bases and J 0 bases, leaving 6 bases between the germline ends. This CDR3 region has 14 residues.

Sequencing was done on a sample of PBMCs or T cells enriched from blood (not recorded which). The receptor was derived from a woman between 50 and 59 years old who had recovered from COVID-19. The chain links TRBV3-1 (or the pseudogene TRBV3-2) to TRBJ2-7; no firm D call. The CDR3: CASSQDGLSYEQYF. In DNA form, the CDR3 reads TGTGCCAGCAGCCAAGACGGTCTCTCCTACGAGCAGTACTTC.